Below are 14 T cell receptor beta chains sequenced from a single sample in a study of T cells in localized non-small cell lung cancer. Clones were read by immunoSEQ multiplex PCR, and TCRdb kept only the in-frame ones, dropping some. The sample carries tens of thousands of clones, 80% to 95% recorded once. This material consisted of peripheral blood, taken before any cancer treatment. The receptors derive from a woman aged 35 to 70 with stage I lung adenocarcinoma.

The chain recombines TRBV11-2 with TRBJ2-1; D is possibly TRBD1 or TRBD2 (5 bases each). Germline values: CDR1 SGHAT, CDR2 FQNNGV. Trimming stripped 1 base from V and 9 bases from J, with 7 bases between. This CDR3 region has 12 residues. The CDR3 DNA sequence: TGTGCCAGCAGCTTAGCGGGGCGTGAGCAGTTCTTC. Translation: CASSLAGREQFF.

V and J are TRBV5-1 and TRBJ1-3; D is unresolved. The length of the CDR3 is 15 residues. Germline lookup yields CDR1 SGHRS and CDR2 YFSETQ. V was shortened by 5 bases and J by 4 bases, with 16 bases between the two germline ends. The CDR3 sequence: CASSGLPGEGNTIYF. DNA of the CDR3: TGCGCCAGCAGTGGACTCCCGGGCGAGGGAAACACCATATATTTT.

The rearrangement joins TRBV7-2 to TRBJ2-2; D gene unclear. The CDR3 runs 13 residues. The V gene lost 3 bases and the J gene lost 4 bases, with 6 bases spanning the gap. Germline lookup yields CDR1 SGHTA and CDR2 FQGNSA. The CDR3 DNA is TGTGCCAGCAGCTTGAGCTTCACCGGGGAGCTGTTTTTT. Its protein is CASSLSFTGELFF.

The V gene is TRBV28, the J gene TRBJ1-4; D possibly corresponds to TRBD1 (5 bases). Germline lookup yields CDR1 MDHEN and CDR2 SYDVKM. The length of the CDR3 is 14 residues. The V end was cut by 6 bases, the J end by 8 bases, with 16 bases between. CDR3 coding DNA: TGTGCCAGCAGCGAAACAGGAATAAAAGAAAAACTGTTTTTT. Its protein is CASSETGIKEKLFF.

The chain uses TRBV7-3 and TRBJ2-2; the D is unclear. The V gene's germline CDR1 is SGHTA and CDR2 FQGTGA. CDR3 length equals 16 residues. V lost 6 bases to trimming and J lost 6 bases, with 20 bases between them. CDR3 region: CASSREALNIPGELFF. In DNA form, the CDR3 reads TGTGCCAGCAGTCGCGAGGCCCTAAATATTCCCGGGGAGCTGTTTTTT.

The chain links TRBV6-1 to TRBJ1-2, with TRBD1 as a possible D gene (6 bases). This CDR3 is 15 amino acids long. Germline V gene data show CDR1 as MNHNS and CDR2 as SASEGT. The ends were cut back, 4 bases at V and 4 bases at J, with 16 bases in the middle. CDR3 nucleotide sequence: TGTGCCAGCAGTGTATCAGGGGTGTCCGGCTATGGCTACACCTTC. This gives the protein CASSVSGVSGYGYTF.

The gene calls are TRBV6-1 and TRBJ1-1, with D perhaps TRBD1 (5 bases). This CDR3 spans 14 amino acids. The germline V and J ends were trimmed by 1 base and 2 bases, with 8 bases remaining between them. From germline, CDR1 is MNHNS and CDR2 SASEGT. In DNA form, the CDR3 reads TGTGCCAGCAGTGAAGGGGGGGACAACACTGAAGCTTTCTTT. It encodes CASSEGGDNTEAFF.

The rearrangement uses TRBV6-6 and TRBJ1-2; 9 bases fit TRBD1. Trimming cost V 11 bases and J 0 bases; bases outside gene matches: 10. The CDR3 has 15 residues. Per germline, CDR1 MNHNY and CDR2 SVGAGI (reference sequence). CDR3 amino acids: CACIPGQGTNYGYTF. The CDR3, as DNA: TGTGCCTGTATACCGGGACAGGGCACTAACTATGGCTACACCTTC.

The V gene is TRBV5-4, the J gene TRBJ2-3; D may correspond to TRBD1 or TRBD2 (5 bases each). This CDR3 is built from 15 residues. The germline V gene encodes CDR1 SGHNT and CDR2 YYREEE (reference sequence). Trimming stripped 0 bases from V and 3 bases from J, with 11 bases between. CDR3 loop: CASSLGGWGTDTQYF. DNA of the CDR3: TGTGCCAGCAGCTTGGGGGGATGGGGGACAGATACGCAGTATTTT.

The rearrangement uses TRBV7-2 and TRBJ1-1; D gene unclear. CDR1 is SGHTA and CDR2 is FQGNSA in the germline V gene. V lost 2 bases to trimming and J lost 5 bases, with 18 bases between them. This CDR3 has 16 amino acids. CDR3 in amino acids: CASSLSPGGMGTEAFF. The DNA for the CDR3 is TGTGCCAGCAGCTTAAGTCCAGGAGGGATGGGGACTGAAGCTTTCTTT. The complete variable domain, with remaining parts taken from reference TRBV7-2 and TRBJ1-1, reads GAGVSQSPSNKVTEKGKDVELRCDPISGHTALYWYRQSLGQGLEFLIYFQGNSAPDKSGLPSDRFSAERTGGSVSTLTIQRTQQEDSAVYLCASSLSPGGMGTEAFFGQGTRLTVV.

The genes are TRBV7-9 and TRBJ1-2; possible D gene TRBD1, 6 bases. CDR3 length: 13 residues. V was cut by 4 bases and J by 8 bases, with 14 bases left in between. Germline V lookup: CDR1 SEHNR, CDR2 FQNEAQ (reference sequence). The CDR3 protein is CASSWTAGHGYTF. Here the CDR3 DNA reads TGTGCCAGCAGCTGGACAGCAGGTCACGGCTACACCTTC.

In its sample, this clone ranks as medium-sized (0.01 to 0.1%). The genes are TRBV6-1 and TRBJ2-7, with a possible D match to TRBD1 (6 bases). The CDR3 runs to 15 residues. Per the germline V gene, CDR1 is MNHNS and CDR2 is SASEGT. Trimming left V 4 bases short and J 2 bases short, with 15 bases between. This chain's CDR3 is CASSASLDSPYEQYF. CDR3 in DNA: TGTGCCAGCAGTGCGTCCTTGGACAGCCCCTACGAGCAGTACTTC.

This rearrangement joins TRBV7-2 to TRBJ1-1; tentatively, D is TRBD1 (5 bases). Germline V gene lookup returns CDR1 SGHTA and CDR2 FQGNSA. Deletions cut 11 bases from V and 2 bases from J, with 18 bases between. The length of the CDR3 is 14 residues. DNA of the CDR3: TGTGCCGTATCCTCCCCCGGGGGTAACACTGAAGCTTTCTTT. This translates into CAVSSPGGNTEAFF.

The rearrangement joins TRBV6-5 to TRBJ2-3, with 11 bases lining up with TRBD2. The J segment lost 6 bases and the V segment lost 2 bases, leaving 1 base of the junction unmatched. In germline, CDR1 is MNHEY, CDR2 SVGAGI. This CDR3 has 14 amino acids. The CDR3 sequence is CASSYRTSGDTQYF. The CDR3 region has the DNA TGTGCCAGCAGTTACAGGACTAGCGGGGATACGCAGTATTTT.